The TCR beta chain under discussion was sequenced for a study of CD8 T cells in Susac syndrome. TCR beta from blood CD8+ and CD4+ T cells was sequenced. Controls matched for sex and age were healthy donors. FACS was used to enrich TEMRA cells, whereas the CD8+ and CD4+ T cells were obtained by negative isolation. Reverse transcription of roughly 0.5 to 1 ug RNA was performed with random hexamers. Coverage of TCR beta CDR3 amplification by immunoSEQ multiplex PCR extended to 54 Vbeta and 13 Jbeta. MiXCR was run by TCRdb on the immunoSEQ multiplex PCR reads, yielding one entry per CDR3 protein. The sample records some 100,000 distinct CDR3 sequences, less than 95% being singletons. The clonotype was recovered from a human donor in good health. The sequenced sample consisted of CD8+ T cells from PBMCs.

CDR3 protein: CASSLDRTGLQPQHF. The CDR3 DNA sequence: TGTGCCAGCAGCTTAGATCGGACAGGGCTCCAGCCCCAGCATTTT. The J gene is TRBJ1-5, the V gene TRBV7-8; 8 bases are a match to TRBD1. Germline trimming cut 1 base from V and 7 bases from J; bases unmatched to any gene: 6. Germline CDR1 and CDR2: SGHVS and FQNEAQ. The CDR3 consists of 15 residues.